These 12 T cell receptor beta chains share one sample of origin, sequenced in a study of identical twins. TCRdb reprocessed the 5' RACE reads via MiXCR and lists one record per CDR3 protein. In the table there are over 550,000 distinct CDR3 sequences, 7.1% of which are singletons. These same records also appear under a second study, on yellow fever vaccine responses in identical twins.

The specimen sequenced was PBMCs. These receptor sequences come from a woman aged 18-29 years in good health.

This clonotype was detected only a few times. This chain links TRBV11-2 with TRBJ2-2; 11 nucleotides agree with TRBD2. The V gene end was trimmed by 4 bases and the J gene end by 4 bases; junction bases not matched to a gene: 17. Germline lookup yields CDR1 SGHAT and CDR2 FQNNGV. The CDR3 has 20 amino acids. CDR3 in DNA: TGTGCCAGCAGCTCCCGACCCGGGGGTCTAGCGGGAGGAGTCACCGGGGAGCTGTTTTTT. As protein: CASSSRPGGLAGGVTGELFF.

At least ten counts were recorded for this clonotype. The V and J genes are TRBV5-6 and TRBJ2-7; 9 positions match TRBD1. Germline CDR1 SGHDT, CDR2 YYEEEE. The CDR3 loop spans 14 amino acids. V was pared by 2 bases and J by 6 bases, with 6 bases of the junction left unmatched. The CDR3 DNA is TGTGCCAGCAGCTTTGGGACAGGGTCGTCCGAGCAGTACGTC. It encodes CASSFGTGSSEQYV.

This clonotype was detected only a few times. CDR3 in amino acids: CATTKGPSGRGADTQYF. CDR3 coding DNA: TGTGCCACCACGAAGGGCCCTAGCGGGAGAGGGGCAGATACGCAGTATTTT. The chain uses TRBV10-3 and TRBJ2-3, with TRBD2 matching 10 bases. This CDR3 is built from 17 residues. J gave up 4 bases and V 10 bases, and 17 bases lay outside the gene matches. The V gene's germline CDR1 is ENHRY and CDR2 SYGVKD.

The chain carries TRBV4-1 and TRBJ2-3, with 7 bases aligning to TRBD1. This CDR3 contains 16 residues. The germline V gene encodes CDR1 MGHRA and CDR2 YSYEKL. The trim removed 0 bases at V and 1 base at J, leaving 4 bases unmatched. This CDR3 reads CASSQDPQGGTDTQYF. As DNA, the CDR3 is TGCGCCAGCAGCCAAGATCCCCAGGGGGGCACAGATACGCAGTATTTT.

This clonotype came up many times. V and J are TRBV24-1 and TRBJ2-1, with 8 positions matching TRBD2. The germline V gene encodes CDR1 KGHDR and CDR2 SFDVKD. This CDR3 has 17 residues. V shed 3 bases and J 4 bases; nucleotides not matched to a gene: 10. DNA of the CDR3: TGTGCCACCAGTGATCGGGCCAGCGGGGGAGGGTACAATGAGCAGTTCTTC. Protein sequence: CATSDRASGGGYNEQFF.

This clonotype was recorded at least ten times. CDR3 region: CASSEGLAGRLDEQFF. CDR3 sequence (DNA): TGTGCCAGCAGTGAAGGTCTGGCGGGAAGGCTGGATGAGCAGTTCTTC. The rearrangement uses TRBV25-1 and TRBJ2-1, with D maybe TRBD2 (6 bases). This CDR3 contains 16 residues. CDR1 and CDR2 (germline): MGHDK, SYGVNS. Trimming took 2 bases from V and 8 from J, leaving 19 bases between them.

The table lists this clonotype with many counts. CDR3 DNA: TGCAGTGCTAGACATGACGGGAGCTCTGGAAACACCATATATTTT. Amino acid sequence: CSARHDGSSGNTIYF. This sequence joins TRBV20-1 and TRBJ1-3; no reliable D call. The CDR3 extends over 15 amino acids. Germline V gene lookup returns CDR1 DFQATT and CDR2 SNEGSKA (reference sequence). The V end lost 2 bases, the J end lost 0 bases, and 11 bases lay between the germline ends.

At least ten counts were recorded for this clonotype. This chain connects TRBV10-3 to TRBJ2-1; D may correspond to TRBD1 or TRBD2 (6 bases each). Per germline, CDR1 ENHRY and CDR2 SYGVKD. The ends were cut back, 4 bases at V and 4 bases at J, with 14 bases in the middle. The CDR3 length is 15 residues. The CDR3 sequence: CAISVGGGLYNEQFF. Written as DNA, the CDR3 is TGTGCCATCAGTGTAGGGGGAGGCCTATACAATGAGCAGTTCTTC.

This clonotype has more than one count but fewer than ten. V and J are TRBV5-1 and TRBJ2-7; a possible D gene is TRBD1 (5 bases). Trimming pared 0 bases from V and 4 bases from J, leaving 17 bases between. This CDR3 has 16 residues. The germline V gene has CDR1 SGHRS and CDR2 YFSETQ. The CDR3 DNA reads as TGCGCCAGCAGCTTGGAGCCCAGAAACGCAGGGTACGAGCAGTACTTC. It encodes CASSLEPRNAGYEQYF.

This clonotype was seen many times. This chain connects TRBV12-3 or TRBV12-4 to TRBJ2-1; 10 bases map to TRBD2. The V gene end was trimmed by 6 bases and the J gene end by 7 bases; junction bases not matched to a gene: 9. The CDR3 has 15 residues. Written as DNA, the CDR3 is TGTGCCAGCAGACCCACGGGACTAGCGAATAATGAGCAGTTCTTC. Its translation: CASRPTGLANNEQFF.

This clonotype was seen a few times. V usage is TRBV5-1 and J usage is TRBJ1-1; tentatively, D is TRBD1 (6 bases). Germline V lookup: CDR1 SGHRS, CDR2 YFSETQ. V was cut by 4 bases and J by 4 bases, with 17 bases left in between. The CDR3 consists of 15 residues. CDR3 sequence (DNA): TGCGCCAGCAGCGTAAGTGGGGGGGCGCCCACTGAAGCTTTCTTT. As protein: CASSVSGGAPTEAFF.

The rearrangement links TRBV9 to TRBJ2-5; D is possibly TRBD2 (6 bases). Trimming left V 0 bases short and J 4 bases short, with 13 bases between. This CDR3 is 15 amino acids long. CDR1 is SGDLS, CDR2 YYNGEE, per germline. The CDR3 coding sequence is TGTGCCAGCAGCGTAGAGGAGGGTCGGGGAGAGACCCAGTACTTC. Its translation is CASSVEEGRGETQYF.